This is a list of T cell receptor beta chains from one sample in a study of cytomegalovirus exposure and HLA in healthy donors. Method: immunoSEQ multiplex PCR; TCRdb's copy keeps in-frame clones and lacks some. The table has around 61,000 clones, nearly 95% seen once. The source material was PBMCs. Source of these receptors: a man younger than 35 in good health and CMV-seropositive. Each CDR3 is given with its conserved first and last residue. A D gene is named only where the DNA matches it firmly. Clone size is not always given. Where it is, it says once, few, many or a class for expanded clones.

j_gene: TRBJ1-2; abundance: once; d_gene: NA; v_gene: TRBV5-8; CDR3aa: CASSLAAGFSYGYTF; CDR3nt: TGTGCCAGCAGCTTGGCCGCGGGCTTTAGCTATGGCTACACCTTC
j_gene: TRBJ2-7; abundance: few; d_gene: TRBD2; v_gene: TRBV5-4; CDR3aa: CASSLDLSGRGREQYF; CDR3nt: TGTGCCAGCAGCTTGGACCTTAGCGGGAGGGGGAGGGAGCAGTACTTC
j_gene: TRBJ1-1; abundance: once; d_gene: NA; v_gene: TRBV5-1; CDR3aa: CASSPRTVNTEAFF; CDR3nt: TGCGCCAGCAGTCCTCGGACAGTGAACACTGAAGCTTTCTTT
j_gene: TRBJ2-7; abundance: NA; d_gene: TRBD2; v_gene: TRBV11-2; CDR3aa: CASSLGSGRVYEQYF; CDR3nt: TGTGCCAGCAGCTTAGGTAGCGGGAGGGTCTACGAGCAGTACTTC
j_gene: TRBJ2-7; abundance: NA; d_gene: TRBD1; v_gene: TRBV19; CDR3aa: CASSDTGALEQYF; CDR3nt: TGTGCCAGTAGTGATACAGGGGCCTTGGAGCAGTACTTC
j_gene: TRBJ2-7; abundance: NA; d_gene: NA; v_gene: TRBV13; CDR3aa: CASSLGLALNNEQYF; CDR3nt: TGTGCCAGCAGCTTAGGGCTAGCGCTAAATAACGAGCAGTACTTC
j_gene: TRBJ2-1; abundance: NA; d_gene: NA; v_gene: TRBV7-3; CDR3aa: CASSLGPEGSYNEQFF; CDR3nt: TGTGCCAGCAGCTTAGGTCCGGAGGGTTCCTACAATGAGCAGTTCTTC
j_gene: TRBJ2-7; abundance: NA; d_gene: NA; v_gene: TRBV27; CDR3aa: CASSLGSGSTYEQYF; CDR3nt: TGTGCCAGCAGTTTAGGAAGCGGTTCAACCTACGAGCAGTACTTC
j_gene: TRBJ2-2; abundance: once; d_gene: NA; v_gene: TRBV27; CDR3aa: CASLPGLHTGELFF; CDR3nt: TGTGCCAGCCTACCGGGACTCCATACCGGGGAGCTGTTTTTT
j_gene: TRBJ1-2; abundance: NA; d_gene: TRBD1; v_gene: TRBV30; CDR3aa: CAWRGQNYGYTF; CDR3nt: TGTGCCTGGAGGGGACAGAACTATGGCTACACCTTC
j_gene: TRBJ2-7; abundance: NA; d_gene: TRBD1; v_gene: TRBV7-9; CDR3aa: CASSGRGQGLDEQYF; CDR3nt: TGTGCCAGCAGCGGGAGGGGACAGGGCCTTGACGAGCAGTACTTC
j_gene: TRBJ2-7; abundance: NA; d_gene: NA; v_gene: TRBV2; CDR3aa: CASTYRDISVGEQYF; CDR3nt: TGTGCCAGCACCTACCGGGACATTTCTGTTGGAGAGCAGTACTTC
j_gene: TRBJ2-6; abundance: NA; d_gene: NA; v_gene: TRBV27; CDR3aa: CASSFVGPGANVLTF; CDR3nt: TGTGCCAGCAGTTTTGTGGGGCCTGGGGCCAACGTCCTGACTTTC
j_gene: TRBJ2-3; abundance: once; d_gene: TRBD1; v_gene: TRBV19; CDR3aa: CASSTQGDTQYF; CDR3nt: TGTGCCAGTAGCACACAGGGGGATACGCAGTATTTT
j_gene: TRBJ1-1; abundance: NA; d_gene: NA; v_gene: TRBV5-1; CDR3aa: CASSLNVVGDTEAFF; CDR3nt: TGCGCCAGCAGCTTGAATGTGGTAGGGGACACTGAAGCTTTCTTT
j_gene: TRBJ2-7; abundance: NA; d_gene: TRBD2; v_gene: TRBV5-1; CDR3aa: CASSVAGDSYEQYF; CDR3nt: TGCGCCAGCAGCGTAGCGGGAGATTCCTACGAGCAGTACTTC
j_gene: TRBJ2-2; abundance: NA; d_gene: TRBD1; v_gene: TRBV28; CDR3aa: CASSPRQGNTGELFF; CDR3nt: TGTGCCAGCAGCCCCAGACAGGGGAACACCGGGGAGCTGTTTTTT
j_gene: TRBJ2-1; abundance: NA; d_gene: NA; v_gene: TRBV27; CDR3aa: CASSLSGGEQFF; CDR3nt: TGTGCCAGCAGTTTATCGGGGGGTGAGCAGTTCTTC
j_gene: TRBJ2-3; abundance: NA; d_gene: TRBD2; v_gene: TRBV4-1; CDR3aa: CASSQTLAGVPDTQYF; CDR3nt: TGCGCCAGCAGCCAGACACTAGCGGGAGTCCCAGATACGCAGTATTTT
j_gene: TRBJ2-5; abundance: NA; d_gene: NA; v_gene: TRBV6-5; CDR3aa: CASSNSQTQYF; CDR3nt: TGTGCCAGCAGCAACAGTCAGACCCAGTACTTC